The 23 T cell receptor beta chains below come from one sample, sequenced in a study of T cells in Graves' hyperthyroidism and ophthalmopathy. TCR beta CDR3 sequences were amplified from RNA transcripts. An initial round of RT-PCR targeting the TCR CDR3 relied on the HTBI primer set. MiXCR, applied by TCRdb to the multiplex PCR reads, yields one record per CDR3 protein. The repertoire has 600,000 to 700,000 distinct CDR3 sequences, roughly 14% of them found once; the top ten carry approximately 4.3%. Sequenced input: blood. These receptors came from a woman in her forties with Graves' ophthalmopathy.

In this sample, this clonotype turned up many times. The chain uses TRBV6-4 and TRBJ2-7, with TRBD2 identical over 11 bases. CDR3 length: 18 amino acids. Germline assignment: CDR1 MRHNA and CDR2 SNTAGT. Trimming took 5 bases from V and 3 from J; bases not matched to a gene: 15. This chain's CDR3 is CASSRAWALLAGDYEQYF. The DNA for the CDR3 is TGTGCCAGCAGTCGCGCATGGGCATTACTAGCGGGAGACTACGAGCAGTACTTC.

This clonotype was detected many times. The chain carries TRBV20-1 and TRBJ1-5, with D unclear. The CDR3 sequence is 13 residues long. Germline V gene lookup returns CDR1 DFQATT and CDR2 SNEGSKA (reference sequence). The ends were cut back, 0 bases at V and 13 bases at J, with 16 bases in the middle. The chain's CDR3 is CSARDRGREGQHF. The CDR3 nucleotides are TGCAGTGCTAGAGATCGGGGAAGGGAAGGGCAGCATTTT.

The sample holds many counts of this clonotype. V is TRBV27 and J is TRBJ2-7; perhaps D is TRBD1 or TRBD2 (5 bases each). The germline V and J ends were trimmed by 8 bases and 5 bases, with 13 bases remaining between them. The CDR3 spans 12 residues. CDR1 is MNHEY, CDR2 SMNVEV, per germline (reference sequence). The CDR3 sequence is CASQGGGDEQYF. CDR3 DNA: TGTGCCAGCCAGGGCGGAGGAGACGAGCAGTACTTC.

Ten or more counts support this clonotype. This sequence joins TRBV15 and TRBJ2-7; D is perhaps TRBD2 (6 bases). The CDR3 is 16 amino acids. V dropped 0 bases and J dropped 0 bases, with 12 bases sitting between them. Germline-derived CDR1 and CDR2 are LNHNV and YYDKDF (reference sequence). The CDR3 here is CATSRELARGSYEQYF. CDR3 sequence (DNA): TGTGCCACCAGCAGAGAACTAGCCCGTGGCTCCTACGAGCAGTACTTC.

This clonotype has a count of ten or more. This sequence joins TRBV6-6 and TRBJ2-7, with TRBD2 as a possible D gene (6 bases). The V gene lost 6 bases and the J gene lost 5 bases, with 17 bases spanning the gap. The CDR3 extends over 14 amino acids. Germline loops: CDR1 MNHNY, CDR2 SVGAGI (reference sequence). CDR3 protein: CASSSAGPRDEQYF. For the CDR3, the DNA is TGTGCCAGCAGCTCAGCGGGTCCCCGGGACGAGCAGTACTTC.

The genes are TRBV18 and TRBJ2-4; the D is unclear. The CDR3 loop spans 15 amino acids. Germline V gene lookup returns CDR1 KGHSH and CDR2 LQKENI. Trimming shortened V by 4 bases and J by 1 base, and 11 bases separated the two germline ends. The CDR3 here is CASSLSRDAKNIQYF. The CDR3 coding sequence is TGTGCCAGCTCACTAAGTAGGGATGCCAAAAACATTCAGTACTTC.

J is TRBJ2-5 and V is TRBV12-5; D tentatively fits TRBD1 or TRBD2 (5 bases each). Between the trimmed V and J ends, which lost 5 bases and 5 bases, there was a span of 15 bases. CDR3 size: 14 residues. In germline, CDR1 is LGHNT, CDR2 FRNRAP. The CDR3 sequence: CASGDRDPEETQYF. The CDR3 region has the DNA TGTGCTAGTGGTGACCGGGACCCGGAGGAGACCCAGTACTTC. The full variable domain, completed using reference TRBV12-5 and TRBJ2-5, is DARVTQTPRHKVTEMGQEVTMRCQPILGHNTVFWYRQTMMQGLELLAYFRNRAPLDDSGMPKDRFSAEMPDATLATLKIQPSEPRDSAVYFCASGDRDPEETQYFGPGTRLLVL.

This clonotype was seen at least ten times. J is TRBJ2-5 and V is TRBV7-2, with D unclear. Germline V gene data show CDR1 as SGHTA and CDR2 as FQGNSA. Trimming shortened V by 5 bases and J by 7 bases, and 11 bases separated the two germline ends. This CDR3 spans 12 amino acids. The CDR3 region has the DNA TGTGCCAGCAGCCCCCGTTTAGGGACCCAGTACTTC. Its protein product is CASSPRLGTQYF.

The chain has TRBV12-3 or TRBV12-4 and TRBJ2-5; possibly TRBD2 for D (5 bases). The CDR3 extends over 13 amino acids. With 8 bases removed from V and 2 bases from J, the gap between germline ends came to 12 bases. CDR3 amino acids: CASGRGHQETQYF. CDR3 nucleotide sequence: TGTGCCAGCGGGCGAGGGCATCAAGAGACCCAGTACTTC.

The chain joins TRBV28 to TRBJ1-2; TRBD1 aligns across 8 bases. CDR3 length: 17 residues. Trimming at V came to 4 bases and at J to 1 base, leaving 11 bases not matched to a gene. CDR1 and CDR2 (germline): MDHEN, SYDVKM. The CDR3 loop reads CASSSRDRGLNNYGYTF. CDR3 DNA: TGTGCCAGCAGTTCCCGAGACAGGGGTCTTAATAACTATGGCTACACCTTC.

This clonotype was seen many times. The CDR3 region is CASSLLGTNYGYTF. The CDR3 region has the DNA TGTGCCAGCAGTTTATTGGGGACAAACTATGGCTACACCTTC. The chain employs TRBV27 and TRBJ1-2, with D perhaps TRBD1 (6 bases). Germline V gene sequence: CDR1 MNHEY, CDR2 SMNVEV (reference sequence). The CDR3 contains 14 residues. Trimming took 1 base from V and 2 from J, leaving 8 bases between them.

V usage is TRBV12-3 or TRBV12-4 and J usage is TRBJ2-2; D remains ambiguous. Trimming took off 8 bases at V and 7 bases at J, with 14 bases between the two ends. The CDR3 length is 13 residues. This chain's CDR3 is CASRHTGGGELFF. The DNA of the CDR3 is TGTGCCAGCCGGCACACGGGTGGCGGGGAGCTGTTTTTT.

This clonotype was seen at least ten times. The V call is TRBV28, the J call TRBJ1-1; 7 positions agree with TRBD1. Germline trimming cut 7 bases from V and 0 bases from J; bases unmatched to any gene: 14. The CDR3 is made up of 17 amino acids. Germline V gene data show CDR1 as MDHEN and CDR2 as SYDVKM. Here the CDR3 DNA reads TGTGCCAGCACCGAGGGGGTACAGGGGCCCTTGAACACTGAAGCTTTCTTT. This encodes CASTEGVQGPLNTEAFF.

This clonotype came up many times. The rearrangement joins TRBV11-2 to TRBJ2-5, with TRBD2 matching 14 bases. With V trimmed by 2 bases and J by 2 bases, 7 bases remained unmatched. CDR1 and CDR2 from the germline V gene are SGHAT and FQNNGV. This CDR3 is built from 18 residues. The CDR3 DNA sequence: TGTGCCAGCAGCTTATCCGGGACTAGCGGGAGCTTGCAAGAGACCCAGTACTTC. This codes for CASSLSGTSGSLQETQYF. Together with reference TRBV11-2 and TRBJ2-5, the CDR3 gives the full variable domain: EAGVAQSPRYKIIEKRQSVAFWCNPISGHATLYWYQQILGQGPKLLIQFQNNGVVDDSQLPKDRFSAERLKGVDSTLKIQPAKLEDSAVYLCASSLSGTSGSLQETQYFGPGTRLLVL.

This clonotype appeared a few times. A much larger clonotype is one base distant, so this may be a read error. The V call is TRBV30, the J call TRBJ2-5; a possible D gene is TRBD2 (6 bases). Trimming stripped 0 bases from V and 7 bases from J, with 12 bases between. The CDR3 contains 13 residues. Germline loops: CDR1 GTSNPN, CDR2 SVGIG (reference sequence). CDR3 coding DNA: TGTGCCTGGAGTGTCGGCCAGGGAGGGACCCAGTACTTC. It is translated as CAWSVGQGGTQYF.

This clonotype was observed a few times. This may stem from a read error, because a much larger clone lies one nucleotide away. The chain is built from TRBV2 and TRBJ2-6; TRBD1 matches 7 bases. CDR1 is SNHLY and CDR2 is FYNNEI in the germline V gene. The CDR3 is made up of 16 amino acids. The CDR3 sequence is CASSVSGTAGANILTF. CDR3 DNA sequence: TGTGCCAGCAGTGTCTCTGGGACAGCTGGGGCCAACATCCTGACTTTC.

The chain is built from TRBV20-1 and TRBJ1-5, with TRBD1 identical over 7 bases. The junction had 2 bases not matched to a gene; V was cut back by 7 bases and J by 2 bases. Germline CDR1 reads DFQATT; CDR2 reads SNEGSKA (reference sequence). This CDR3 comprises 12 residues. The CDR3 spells CSGGQGNQPQHF. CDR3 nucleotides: TGCAGTGGAGGACAGGGCAATCAGCCCCAGCATTTT.

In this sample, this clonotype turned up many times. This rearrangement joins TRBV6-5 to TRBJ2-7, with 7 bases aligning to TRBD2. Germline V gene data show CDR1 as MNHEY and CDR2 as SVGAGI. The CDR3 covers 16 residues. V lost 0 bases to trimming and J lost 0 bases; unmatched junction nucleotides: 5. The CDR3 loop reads CASSYSIPGGSYEQYF. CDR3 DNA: TGTGCCAGCAGTTACTCGATCCCGGGAGGCTCCTACGAGCAGTACTTC.

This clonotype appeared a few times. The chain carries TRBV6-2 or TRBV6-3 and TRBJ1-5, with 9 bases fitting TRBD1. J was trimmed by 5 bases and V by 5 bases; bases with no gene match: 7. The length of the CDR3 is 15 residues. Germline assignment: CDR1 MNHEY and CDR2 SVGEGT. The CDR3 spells CASSQPGQGYQPQHF. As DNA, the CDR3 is TGTGCCAGCAGTCAACCGGGACAGGGATATCAGCCCCAGCATTTT.

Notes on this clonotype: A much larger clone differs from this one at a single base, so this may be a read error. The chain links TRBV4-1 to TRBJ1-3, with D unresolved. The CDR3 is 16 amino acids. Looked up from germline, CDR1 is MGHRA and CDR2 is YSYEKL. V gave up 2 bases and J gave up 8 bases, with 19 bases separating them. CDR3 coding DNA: TGCGCCAGCAGCCAATCCACGTGGGCGGCCGGAGACACCATATATTTT. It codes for CASSQSTWAAGDTIYF.

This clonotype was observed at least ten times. CDR3 loop: CASSPVGQDAGYTF. The DNA of the CDR3 is TGCGCCAGCAGCCCGGTGGGACAGGACGCCGGCTACACCTTC. This chain links TRBV5-1 with TRBJ1-2; 8 bases agree with TRBD1. CDR3 length equals 14 residues. Germline CDR1 and CDR2: SGHRS and YFSETQ. Losses at the gene ends were 4 bases for V and 8 bases for J; bases not matched to a gene: 10.

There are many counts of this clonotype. CDR3 coding DNA: TGTGCCTGGAGTGTAATTTCCACTGAAGCTTTCTTT. This encodes CAWSVISTEAFF. The V and J genes are TRBV30 and TRBJ1-1; no firm D call. Germline V gene sequence: CDR1 GTSNPN, CDR2 SVGIG (reference sequence). The length of the CDR3 is 12 residues. V shed 0 bases and J shed 4 bases, with 6 bases lying between them. Looking up the rest from reference TRBV30 and TRBJ1-1 gives the full variable domain: SQTIHQWPATLVQPVGSPLSLECTVEGTSNPNLYWYRQAAGRGLQLLFYSVGIGQISSEVPQNLSASRPQDRQFILSSKKLLLSDSGFYLCAWSVISTEAFFGQGTRLTVV.

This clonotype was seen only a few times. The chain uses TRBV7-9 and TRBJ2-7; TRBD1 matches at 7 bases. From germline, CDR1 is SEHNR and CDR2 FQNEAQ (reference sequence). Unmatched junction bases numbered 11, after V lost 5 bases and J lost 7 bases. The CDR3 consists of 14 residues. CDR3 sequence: CASSPRGTPGEQYF. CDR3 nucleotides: TGTGCCAGCAGCCCCAGGGGGACCCCGGGGGAGCAGTACTTC. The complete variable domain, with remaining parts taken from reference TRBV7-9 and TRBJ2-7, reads DTGVSQNPRHKITKRGQNVTFRCDPISEHNRLYWYRQTLGQGPEFLTYFQNEAQLEKSRLLSDRFSAERPKGSFSTLEIQRTEQGDSAMYLCASSPRGTPGEQYFGPGTRLTVT.